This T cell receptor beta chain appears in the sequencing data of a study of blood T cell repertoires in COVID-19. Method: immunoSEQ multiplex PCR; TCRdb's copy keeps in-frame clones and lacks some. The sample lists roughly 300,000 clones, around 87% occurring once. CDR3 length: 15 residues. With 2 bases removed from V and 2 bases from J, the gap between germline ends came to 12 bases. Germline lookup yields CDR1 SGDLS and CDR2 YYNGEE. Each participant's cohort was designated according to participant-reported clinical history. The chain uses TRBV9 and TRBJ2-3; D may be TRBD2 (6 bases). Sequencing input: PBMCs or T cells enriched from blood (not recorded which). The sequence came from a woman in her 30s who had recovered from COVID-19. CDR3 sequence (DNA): TGTGCCAGCAGCGTGGTAGCGGCTCCCACAGATACGCAGTATTTT. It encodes CASSVVAAPTDTQYF.